This is a list of T cell receptor beta chains from one sample in a study of OX40 agonist ivuxolimab in advanced cancers. The protocol was immunoSEQ multiplex PCR, while the TCRdb copy is restricted to in-frame clones and leaves out a portion. Found here are about 58,000 clones, 70% to 90% of them singletons; the top ten hold 2.5% to 3.5%. Sequencing used CD4+ or CD8+ T cells sorted from blood, obtained in a trial of the OX40 agonist ivuxolimab. The source of these receptors is an adult with an advanced solid tumor such as melanoma, head and neck, liver or kidney cancer. Each CDR3 is given with its conserved first and last residue. The D gene is left open where the match is weak. Size is stated for part of the rows, as once, few or many counts, or as a class when the clone is expanded.

v_gene	j_gene	d_gene	abundance	CDR3aa	CDR3nt
TRBV14	TRBJ1-2	.	.	CASSSYPGRADYGYTF	TGTGCCAGCAGCTCCTATCCAGGGCGGGCGGACTATGGCTACACCTTC
TRBV7-6	TRBJ2-2	.	.	CASSRRGYTGELFF	TGTGCCAGCAGCCGCCGCGGATACACCGGGGAGCTGTTTTTT
TRBV11-3	TRBJ1-1	TRBD1	.	CASSLDPGQGNTEAFF	TGTGCCAGCAGCTTAGATCCCGGACAGGGAAACACTGAAGCTTTCTTT
TRBV7-3	TRBJ1-6	TRBD1	.	CASSPGGTGVGSPLHF	TGTGCCAGCAGCCCGGGCGGGACAGGGGTAGGGTCACCCCTCCACTTT
TRBV5-1	TRBJ2-1	.	.	CASSKEVDEQFF	TGCGCCAGCAGCAAGGAGGTCGATGAGCAGTTCTTC
TRBV5-4	TRBJ1-4	.	once	CASTPDRRNEKLFF	TGTGCCAGCACCCCGGACAGACGAAATGAAAAACTGTTTTTT
TRBV7-6	TRBJ2-5	TRBD2	.	CASSLRGGAVETQYF	TGTGCCAGCAGCTTACGGGGGGGGGCCGTGGAGACCCAGTACTTC
TRBV15	TRBJ2-7	TRBD1	.	CATSRSGQYEQYF	TGTGCCACCAGCAGGTCGGGACAGTACGAGCAGTACTTC
TRBV6-5	TRBJ1-2	.	once	CASSVGENNYGYTF	TGTGCCAGCAGTGTCGGGGAGAATAACTATGGCTACACCTTC
TRBV6-5	TRBJ2-7	TRBD1	.	CASSWGQGFVNEQYF	TGTGCCAGCAGCTGGGGACAGGGGTTCGTAAACGAGCAGTACTTC
TRBV19	TRBJ1-5	TRBD1	.	CASTQGARGQPQHF	TGTGCCAGTACACAGGGGGCCCGCGGTCAGCCCCAGCATTTT
TRBV11-2	TRBJ1-5	.	once	CASSPQAGYSNQPQHF	TGTGCCAGCAGCCCCCAGGCCGGGTATAGCAATCAGCCCCAGCATTTT
TRBV5-1	TRBJ2-5	.	once	CASSFDREAETQYF	TGCGCCAGCAGCTTCGACAGGGAGGCAGAGACCCAGTACTTC
TRBV10-1	TRBJ2-7	.	.	CASSDVYGGNSYEQYF	TGCGCCAGCAGTGATGTCTACGGGGGTAACTCCTACGAGCAGTACTTC
TRBV2	TRBJ2-3	.	.	CASRDSLVEDTQYF	TGTGCCAGCCGAGATTCCCTAGTAGAGGATACGCAGTATTTT
TRBV7-8	TRBJ2-3	TRBD2	.	CASTPRGESVDTQYF	TGTGCCAGCACCCCTCGGGGGGAGTCGGTAGATACGCAGTATTTT
TRBV19	TRBJ2-1	TRBD2	.	CASSIMTSGAKNEQFF	TGTGCCAGTAGTATTATGACTAGCGGGGCCAAAAATGAGCAGTTCTTC
TRBV27	TRBJ2-7	.	.	CASSLRAETYEQYF	TGTGCCAGCAGTTTACGGGCCGAAACCTACGAGCAGTACTTC
TRBV6-1	TRBJ1-3	.	.	CASSVSDNSGNTIYF	TGTGCCAGCAGTGTCTCAGACAACTCTGGAAACACCATATATTTT
TRBV28	TRBJ2-3	.	.	CASSFAGPDTQYF	TGTGCCAGCAGTTTTGCAGGACCAGATACGCAGTATTTT
TRBV30	TRBJ1-1	.	.	CAWRKGTNTEAFF	TGTGCCTGGAGAAAGGGTACGAACACTGAAGCTTTCTTT
TRBV7-2	TRBJ2-3	TRBD2	once	CASRDTGGAAGTQYF	TGTGCCAGCAGGGATACGGGGGGGGCCGCGGGTACGCAGTATTTT
TRBV10-3	TRBJ1-4	TRBD1	.	CAISDSRTGRDEKLFF	TGTGCCATCAGTGATTCTCGGACAGGGAGGGATGAAAAACTGTTTTTT
TRBV5-4	TRBJ1-2	.	.	CASSLGGANYGYTF	TGTGCCAGCAGCTTGGGGGGGGCGAACTATGGCTACACCTTC
TRBV7-2	TRBJ2-1	TRBD2	.	CASTETSGPYNEQFF	TGTGCCAGCACTGAGACTAGCGGTCCCTACAATGAGCAGTTCTTC
TRBV5-1	TRBJ2-7	.	.	CASRGDWGYEQYF	TGCGCCAGCAGGGGGGATTGGGGTTACGAGCAGTACTTC
TRBV27	TRBJ2-7	.	.	CASSLRDLSYEQYF	TGTGCCAGCAGTTTACGGGACCTCTCCTACGAGCAGTACTTC
TRBV5-4	TRBJ1-1	.	once	CASSRERRNTEAFF	TGTGCCAGCAGCCGGGAGAGGAGGAACACTGAAGCTTTCTTT
TRBV6-6	TRBJ1-5	TRBD1	.	CASSSPDRGNQPQHF	TGTGCCAGCAGTTCCCCCGACAGGGGCAATCAGCCCCAGCATTTT
TRBV2	TRBJ2-7	.	.	CASSESMAQGLEQYF	TGTGCCAGCAGTGAATCGATGGCGCAGGGCCTCGAGCAGTACTTC
TRBV25-1	TRBJ2-7	.	.	CASSERDVSYEQYF	TGTGCCAGCAGTGAGAGGGATGTGTCCTACGAGCAGTACTTC
TRBV28	TRBJ2-7	.	.	CASSSWESYEQYF	TGTGCCAGCAGTTCCTGGGAGTCCTACGAGCAGTACTTC
TRBV4-1	TRBJ1-5	.	.	CASSRERGNQPQHF	TGCGCCAGCAGCCGAGAACGAGGCAATCAGCCCCAGCATTTT
TRBV6-6	TRBJ2-7	TRBD2	once	CASSYGLAPRYEQYF	TGTGCCAGCAGTTACGGACTAGCGCCTCGCTACGAGCAGTACTTC
TRBV6-4	TRBJ1-2	.	.	CASRAPGQTVGYTF	TGTGCCAGCAGGGCACCGGGACAAACAGTTGGCTACACCTTC
TRBV10-3	TRBJ1-3	.	.	CAISAGGGGNTIYF	TGTGCCATCAGTGCAGGTGGGGGCGGAAACACCATATATTTT
TRBV19	TRBJ1-1	TRBD1	.	CASSMGTAWTEAFF	TGTGCCAGTAGTATGGGGACAGCTTGGACTGAAGCTTTCTTT